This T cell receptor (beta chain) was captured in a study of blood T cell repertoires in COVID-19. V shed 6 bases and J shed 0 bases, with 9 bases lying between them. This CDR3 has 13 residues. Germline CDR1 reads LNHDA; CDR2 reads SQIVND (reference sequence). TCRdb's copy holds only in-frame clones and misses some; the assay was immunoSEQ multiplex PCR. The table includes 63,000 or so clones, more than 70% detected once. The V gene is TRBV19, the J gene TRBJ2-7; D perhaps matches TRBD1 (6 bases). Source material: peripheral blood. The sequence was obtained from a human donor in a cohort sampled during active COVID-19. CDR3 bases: TGTGCCAGTAGCGGGACACCCTCCTACGAGCAGTACTTC. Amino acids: CASSGTPSYEQYF.